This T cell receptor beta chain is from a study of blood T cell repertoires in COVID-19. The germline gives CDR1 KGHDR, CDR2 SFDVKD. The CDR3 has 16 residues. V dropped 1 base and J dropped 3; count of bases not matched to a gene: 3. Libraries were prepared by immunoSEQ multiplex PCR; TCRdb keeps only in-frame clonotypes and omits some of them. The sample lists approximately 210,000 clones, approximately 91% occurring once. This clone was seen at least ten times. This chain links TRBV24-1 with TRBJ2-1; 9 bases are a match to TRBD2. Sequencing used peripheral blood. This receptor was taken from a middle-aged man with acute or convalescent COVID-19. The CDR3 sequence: CATSDFETSGYNEQFF. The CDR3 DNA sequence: TGTGCCACCAGTGATTTTGAGACTAGCGGCTACAATGAGCAGTTCTTC.